The rows below give T cell receptor beta chains drawn from one sample of a study of beta chain features in type 1 diabetes. The repertoire was sequenced with immunoSEQ multiplex PCR; TCRdb's copy has only in-frame clones and lacks some. The sample lists 620,000 or so clones, around 15% occurring once. Specimen: naive CD4+ T cells from blood. Receptor source: a man between 18 and 29 years old in good health. Both conserved end residues are part of each CDR3. Fields, in order: clone size, V gene, D gene, J gene, CDR3 DNA, CDR3 protein. The D gene is left open where the match is weak. The listing skips clone size in some rows; elsewhere it reads once, few, many or a size class.

few	TRBV10-3	NA	TRBJ1-1	TGTGCCATCAGGAAGACAGAACTGAACACTGAAGCTTTCTTT	CAIRKTELNTEAFF
once	TRBV11-3	NA	TRBJ2-7	TGTGCCAGCAGCTTAGATGGTAGGGCCGGCTACGAGCAGTACTTC	CASSLDGRAGYEQYF
few	TRBV18	NA	TRBJ2-1	TGTGCCAGCTCCCAACCGGGGGCCTATGAGCAGTTCTTC	CASSQPGAYEQFF
NA	TRBV7-2	TRBD2	TRBJ2-3	TGTGCCAGCAGCTTAGGAGGGCTAGCGGGCACAGATACGCAGTATTTT	CASSLGGLAGTDTQYF
few	TRBV4-3	NA	TRBJ2-6	TGCGCCAGCAGCCAGTATCGGCCCTCTCAGAGGCGCTCTGGGGCCAACGTCCTGACTTTC	CASSQYRPSQRRSGANVLTF
NA	TRBV28	TRBD2	TRBJ2-2	TGTGCCACCCCGGGGGGGGCCCCCGACACCGGGGAGCTGTTTTTT	CATPGGAPDTGELFF
few	TRBV7-6	TRBD1	TRBJ1-1	TGTGCCAGCAGCTTAGACCAGGGGGGGAACACTGAAGCTTTCTTT	CASSLDQGGNTEAFF
NA	TRBV6-5	NA	TRBJ2-5	TGTGCCAGCAGTTACTCACCGTCGGGACAAGAGACCCAGTACTTC	CASSYSPSGQETQYF
NA	TRBV18	NA	TRBJ2-7	TGTGCCAGCTCACCACCGTCTGGCACTCCACTGGTAGAGCAGTACTTC	CASSPPSGTPLVEQYF
NA	TRBV7-2	TRBD2	TRBJ2-5	TGTGCCAGCAGTCCCCGGGGGGGTGGCCAAGAGACCCAGTACTTC	CASSPRGGGQETQYF
few	TRBV10-3	NA	TRBJ1-1	TGTGCCATCAGTGCGGGTCAGAACACTGAAGCTTTCTTT	CAISAGQNTEAFF
few	TRBV4-2	TRBD2	TRBJ2-3	TGTGCCAGCAGCCAAGCCCGAGGTAGCGGGAGTACAGATACGCAGTATTTT	CASSQARGSGSTDTQYF
NA	TRBV5-1	NA	TRBJ2-1	TGCGCCAGCAGCTACCAAGCGGGCGGCTACAATGAGCAGTTCTTC	CASSYQAGGYNEQFF
NA	TRBV2	NA	TRBJ2-1	TGTGCCAGCTGTGAAGAGTCGGGAAATGAGCAGTTCTTC	CASCEESGNEQFF
NA	TRBV7-2	TRBD1	TRBJ2-1	TGTGCCAGCAGCTTAGCGGGGACAGACTACAATGAGCAGTTCTTC	CASSLAGTDYNEQFF
few	TRBV9	TRBD2	TRBJ2-2	TGTGCCAGCAGCGTCAGCGGGGGGAACACCGGGGAGCTGTTTTTT	CASSVSGGNTGELFF
few	TRBV29-1	TRBD1	TRBJ1-1	TGCAGCGTTCGCCCCGGGACAGGCTTTTCGAACACTGAAGCTTTCTTT	CSVRPGTGFSNTEAFF
NA	TRBV5-1	NA	TRBJ1-4	TGCGCCAGCAGCGAAATAACAGGGCCCACTAATGAAAAACTGTTTTTT	CASSEITGPTNEKLFF
NA	TRBV30	NA	TRBJ1-2	TGTGCCTGGAGAGCCAATCTAGCAGGGGAAAACTATGGCTACACCTTC	CAWRANLAGENYGYTF
few	TRBV9	TRBD2	TRBJ2-1	TGTGCCAGCAGCCGCCTAGCGGGTAACTACAATGAGCAGTTCTTC	CASSRLAGNYNEQFF
few	TRBV28	NA	TRBJ2-1	TGTGCCAGCAGTTTTGGGAGTTATTATGAGCAGTTCTTC	CASSFGSYYEQFF
NA	TRBV19	TRBD2	TRBJ2-1	TGTGCCAGTAGTAGGACTAGCGGGAGGGCCTATGAGCAGTTCTTC	CASSRTSGRAYEQFF
few	TRBV7-6	NA	TRBJ1-1	TGTGCCAGCAGCCCGACCCTCACAGTTATGAACACTGAAGCTTTCTTT	CASSPTLTVMNTEAFF
NA	TRBV27	NA	TRBJ2-3	TGTGCCAGCAGTTTAAGGCCAGGAAGCCCGTCAGATACGCAGTATTTT	CASSLRPGSPSDTQYF
few	TRBV28	NA	TRBJ1-2	TGTGCCAGCAGTTTACCGGTCACCTATGGCTACACCTTC	CASSLPVTYGYTF
few	TRBV29-1	NA	TRBJ1-1	TGCAGCGCTGCGAATGGTGAGGGAGGCACTGAAGCTTTCTTT	CSAANGEGGTEAFF
NA	TRBV4-3	NA	TRBJ2-2	TGCGCCAGCAGCCAAGTTAGGCAGGGAGTAGGATATGTAAACTCCGGGGAGCTGTTTTTT	CASSQVRQGVGYVNSGELFF
NA	TRBV11-2	NA	TRBJ1-2	TGTGCCAGCAGCTTATCGGTCAGGGATGCTGGCTACACCTTC	CASSLSVRDAGYTF
NA	TRBV7-9	NA	TRBJ2-7	TGTGCCAGCAGCTTGTCACAGGGTAGGATGTACGAGCAGTACTTC	CASSLSQGRMYEQYF
NA	TRBV9	NA	TRBJ1-6	TGTGCCAGCAGCGTAGTGGGGGCGGGATCACCCCTCCACTTT	CASSVVGAGSPLHF
few	TRBV28	NA	TRBJ2-7	TGTGCCAGCAAACAGGGTTCCTACGAGCAGTACTTC	CASKQGSYEQYF
NA	TRBV29-1	NA	TRBJ1-5	TGCAGCGTTGCTGGGGCTAGCAATCAGCCCCAGCATTTT	CSVAGASNQPQHF